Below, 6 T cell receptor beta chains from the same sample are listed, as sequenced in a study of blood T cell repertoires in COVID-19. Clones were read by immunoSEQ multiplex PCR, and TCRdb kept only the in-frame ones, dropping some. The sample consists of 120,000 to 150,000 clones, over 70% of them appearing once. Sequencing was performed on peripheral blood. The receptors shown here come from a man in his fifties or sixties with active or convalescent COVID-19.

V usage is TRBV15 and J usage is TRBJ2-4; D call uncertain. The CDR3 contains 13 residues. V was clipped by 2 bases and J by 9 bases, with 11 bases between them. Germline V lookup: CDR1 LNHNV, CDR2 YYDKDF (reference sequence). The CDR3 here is CATSRTTSPIQYF. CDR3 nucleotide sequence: TGTGCCACCAGCAGAACTACGTCCCCCATTCAGTACTTC.

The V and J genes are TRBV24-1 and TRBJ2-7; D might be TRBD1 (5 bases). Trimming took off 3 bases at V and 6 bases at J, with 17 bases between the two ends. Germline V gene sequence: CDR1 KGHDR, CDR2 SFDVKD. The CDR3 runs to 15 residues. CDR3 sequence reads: CATSDGPGNPGEQYF. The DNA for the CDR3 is TGTGCCACCAGTGATGGACCAGGGAACCCTGGCGAGCAGTACTTC.

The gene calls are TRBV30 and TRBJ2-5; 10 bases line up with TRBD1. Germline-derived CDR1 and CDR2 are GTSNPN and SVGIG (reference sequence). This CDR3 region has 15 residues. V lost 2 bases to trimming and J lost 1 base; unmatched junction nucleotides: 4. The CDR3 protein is CAWSLTGGPQETQYF. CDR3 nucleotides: TGTGCCTGGAGTCTGACAGGGGGCCCCCAAGAGACCCAGTACTTC.

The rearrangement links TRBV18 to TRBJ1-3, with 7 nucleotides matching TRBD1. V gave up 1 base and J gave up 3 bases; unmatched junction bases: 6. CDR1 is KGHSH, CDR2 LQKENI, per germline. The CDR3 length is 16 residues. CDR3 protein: CASSPREGANGNTIYF. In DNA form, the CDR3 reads TGTGCCAGCTCACCACGTGAGGGGGCAAATGGAAACACCATATATTTT.

CDR3 amino acids: CASSLAPVSGANVLTF. CDR3 sequence (DNA): TGTGCCAGCAGCTTAGCGCCAGTGTCTGGGGCCAACGTCCTGACTTTC. This rearrangement joins TRBV7-8 to TRBJ2-6, with D hard to call. From germline, CDR1 is SGHVS and CDR2 FQNEAQ. V lost 0 bases, J lost 1 base, and 7 bases lay in between. The CDR3 spans 16 residues.

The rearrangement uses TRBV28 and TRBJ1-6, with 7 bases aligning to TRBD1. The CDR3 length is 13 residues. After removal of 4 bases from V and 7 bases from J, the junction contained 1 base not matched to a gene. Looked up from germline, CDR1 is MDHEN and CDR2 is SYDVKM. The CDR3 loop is CASSSDRNSPLHF. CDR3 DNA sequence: TGTGCCAGCAGTTCGGACAGGAATTCACCCCTCCACTTT.